Following are 23 T cell receptor beta chains from one sample sequenced in a study of patients and donors after allogeneic stem cell transplantation. TCRdb processed the RT-PCR reads anew with MiXCR; each CDR3 protein has one entry. The table includes a few hundred thousand distinct CDR3 sequences, roughly 13% detected once. The sequencing input was blood, either unsorted or a sorted T cell fraction (not recorded which). The receptors originated from a human donor who was either an allogeneic HSCT recipient or a stem cell or donor lymphocyte infusion donor (not recorded which). It is not recorded whose cells these are; they may come from a transplant donor.

The V call is TRBV5-1, the J call TRBJ2-1; perhaps D is TRBD1 or TRBD2 (5 bases each). V lost 1 base, J lost 3 bases, and 11 bases lay in between. This CDR3 has 15 residues. Germline V lookup: CDR1 SGHRS, CDR2 YFSETQ. In DNA, the CDR3 is TGCGCCAGCAGCTTGATGGGGACCTACTACAATGAGCAGTTCTTC. It is translated as CASSLMGTYYNEQFF.

The chain's CDR3 is CASSRGAGDTDTQYF. For the CDR3, the DNA is TGTGCCAGCAGCCGTGGGGCGGGGGACACAGATACGCAGTATTTT. The chain links TRBV5-4 to TRBJ2-3, with TRBD2 identical over 7 bases. CDR1 is SGHNT and CDR2 is YYREEE in the germline V gene (reference sequence). The CDR3 runs 15 residues. After removal of 4 bases from V and 2 bases from J, the junction contained 7 bases not matched to a gene.

This clonotype has a count of ten or more. The rearrangement joins TRBV19 to TRBJ2-3; no definite D call. The CDR3 covers 14 residues. Germline CDR1 and CDR2: LNHDA and SQIVND (reference sequence). V lost 3 bases and J 0 bases, leaving 7 bases between the germline ends. The CDR3 coding sequence is TGTGCCAGTAGTATCCTCGGGAGCACAGATACGCAGTATTTT. As protein: CASSILGSTDTQYF.

This clonotype was seen a few times. The CDR3 loop reads CASSQVSYSTDTQYF. Written as DNA, the CDR3 is TGTGCCAGCAGCCAAGTCAGTTATAGCACAGATACGCAGTATTTT. The chain uses TRBV14 and TRBJ2-3; no definite D call. Trimming shortened V by 1 base and J by 0 bases, and 8 bases separated the two germline ends. Germline V lookup: CDR1 SGHDN, CDR2 FVKESK. The CDR3 spans 15 residues.

This chain joins TRBV28 and TRBJ1-5; D perhaps matches TRBD1 (5 bases). The ends were cut back, 5 bases at V and 7 bases at J, with 15 bases in the middle. Germline V gives CDR1 MDHEN, CDR2 SYDVKM. The CDR3 runs 14 residues. The DNA for the CDR3 is TGTGCCAGCAGTCTTGGGACGAGAGACCAGCCCCAGCATTTT. It translates to CASSLGTRDQPQHF.

The chain is built from TRBV7-9 and TRBJ2-5, with 7 bases that match TRBD1. J gave up 2 bases and V 5 bases, and 8 bases lay outside the gene matches. Germline V gene lookup returns CDR1 SEHNR and CDR2 FQNEAQ (reference sequence). There are 15 residues in the CDR3. CDR3 coding DNA: TGTGCCAGCAGCATTTGGACAGGTTCGCAAGAGACCCAGTACTTC. Its translation is CASSIWTGSQETQYF.

This clonotype was seen only a few times. This sequence joins TRBV4-1 and TRBJ2-1; tentatively, D is TRBD2 (5 bases). Germline CDR1 MGHRA, CDR2 YSYEKL. V was clipped by 6 bases and J by 0 bases, with 15 bases between them. The CDR3 contains 16 residues. DNA for the CDR3: TGCGCCAGCAGGGACCTAGGCCGGGGCTCCTACAATGAGCAGTTCTTC. Its protein is CASRDLGRGSYNEQFF.

The sample holds a few counts of this clonotype. The rearrangement uses TRBV20-1 and TRBJ2-5, with D perhaps matching TRBD2 (7 bases). Germline loops: CDR1 DFQATT, CDR2 SNEGSKA (reference sequence). V was trimmed by 6 bases and J by 2 bases, leaving 13 bases between them. The CDR3 runs 13 residues. The CDR3 DNA sequence: TGCAGTGCGGGGGGGGGGCGACAAGAGACCCAGTACTTC. Protein: CSAGGGRQETQYF.

This clonotype has only a few counts. The chain uses TRBV10-3 and TRBJ2-2, with D unresolved. The germline V and J ends were trimmed by 4 bases and 1 base, with 10 bases remaining between them. The CDR3 extends over 15 amino acids. Germline values: CDR1 ENHRY, CDR2 SYGVKD. The CDR3 DNA reads TGTGCCATCAGTGTGGAGCACCGGAACACCGGGGAGCTGTTTTTT. This encodes CAISVEHRNTGELFF.

This clonotype was counted a few times. The V and J genes are TRBV5-1 and TRBJ1-2; the D gene is possibly TRBD1 (5 bases). The CDR3 runs 16 residues. The germline V and J ends were trimmed by 7 bases and 10 bases, with 29 bases remaining between them. Germline-derived CDR1 and CDR2 are SGHRS and YFSETQ. The CDR3 nucleotides read TGCGCCAGCCGCCGAAACCCTAGCTCGGATTTACAGGCCTACACCTTC. Protein: CASRRNPSSDLQAYTF.

The V gene is TRBV5-6, the J gene TRBJ2-7; TRBD1 matches at 8 bases. Germline trimming cut 3 bases from V and 5 bases from J; bases unmatched to any gene: 4. The CDR3 is 13 amino acids. The germline V gene has CDR1 SGHDT and CDR2 YYEEEE. This CDR3 reads CASSWDRRNEQYF. Written as DNA, the CDR3 is TGTGCCAGCAGCTGGGACAGGAGGAACGAGCAGTACTTC.

This clonotype has more than one count but fewer than ten. The V and J genes are TRBV20-1 and TRBJ2-3; no definite D call. V shed 1 base and J shed 4 bases, with 6 bases lying between them. This CDR3 is 12 amino acids long. The germline V gene encodes CDR1 DFQATT and CDR2 SNEGSKA (reference sequence). CDR3 sequence reads: CSARVAADTQYF. CDR3 DNA: TGCAGTGCTAGAGTGGCGGCAGATACGCAGTATTTT.

The genes are TRBV11-2 and TRBJ2-3, with 8 bases lining up with TRBD2. Per the germline V gene, CDR1 is SGHAT and CDR2 is FQNNGV. CDR3 length: 21 amino acids. Trimming cost V 1 base and J 2 bases; bases outside gene matches: 20. The CDR3, as DNA: TGTGCCAGCAGCTTAGTGTTCGGTGGGGTAGCGGGGATACGGAACACAGATACGCAGTATTTT. Its translation is CASSLVFGGVAGIRNTDTQYF.

There are a few counts of this clonotype. This chain's CDR3 is CASSLGTGNTEAFF. The CDR3 bases are TGCGCCAGCAGCCTCGGGACAGGGAACACTGAAGCTTTCTTT. V and J are TRBV5-1 and TRBJ1-1; 8 nucleotides agree with TRBD1. The CDR3 runs 14 residues. V trimming: 4 bases; J trimming: 1 base; junction bases outside the gene matches: 3. CDR1 is SGHRS, CDR2 YFSETQ, per germline.

The gene calls are TRBV6-1 and TRBJ1-1; no reliable D call. Germline loops: CDR1 MNHNS, CDR2 SASEGT. V dropped 2 bases and J dropped 9 bases, with 10 bases sitting between them. The CDR3 spans 12 residues. The CDR3 coding sequence is TGTGCCAGCAGTGAACAGGCGAACAAAGCTTTCTTT. Translation: CASSEQANKAFF.

The chain combines TRBV11-2 with TRBJ2-5, with 8 bases fitting TRBD2. Germline CDR1 SGHAT, CDR2 FQNNGV. Germline trimming cut 4 bases from V and 1 base from J; bases unmatched to any gene: 14. The CDR3 is made up of 18 amino acids. CDR3: CASSSIGGSGGLQETQYF. The DNA for the CDR3 is TGTGCCAGCAGCTCGATTGGGGGCAGCGGGGGCCTCCAAGAGACCCAGTACTTC.

The sample holds a few counts of this clonotype. The J gene is TRBJ2-3, the V gene TRBV5-1; maybe TRBD2 (7 bases). Germline loops: CDR1 SGHRS, CDR2 YFSETQ. The CDR3 extends over 15 amino acids. V was shortened by 3 bases and J by 0 bases, with 11 bases between the two germline ends. The CDR3 loop is CASSWRGGSTDTQYF. CDR3 bases: TGCGCCAGCAGCTGGAGGGGGGGGAGCACAGATACGCAGTATTTT.

The chain joins TRBV6-5 to TRBJ2-7; possibly TRBD2 for D (6 bases). The CDR3 covers 15 residues. Germline CDR1 MNHEY, CDR2 SVGAGI. Deletions cut 1 base from V and 2 bases from J, with 12 bases between. The CDR3 DNA reads as TGTGCCAGCAGTTACTTGGGGAGGTCCACCTACGAGCAGTACTTC. Translation gives CASSYLGRSTYEQYF.

This clonotype was seen a handful of times. The chain carries TRBV7-3 and TRBJ2-3; 16 bases are shared with TRBD2. CDR3 length: 16 amino acids. Trimming at V came to 0 bases and at J to 7 bases, leaving 1 base not matched to a gene. Germline CDR1 SGHTA, CDR2 FQGTGA. Here the CDR3 DNA reads TGTGCCAGCAGCTTAACGGGACTAGCGGGGGGGCATACGCAGTATTTT. Translating it yields CASSLTGLAGGHTQYF.

V is TRBV2 and J is TRBJ2-5; 7 nucleotides agree with TRBD1. CDR1 is SNHLY, CDR2 FYNNEI, per germline. The V segment lost 5 bases and the J segment 5 bases; nucleotides outside the gene matches: 8. CDR3 length equals 14 residues. The CDR3 sequence: CASSRGQAGETQYF. The CDR3 region has the DNA TGTGCCAGCAGTCGCGGACAGGCAGGGGAGACCCAGTACTTC. Together with reference TRBV2 and TRBJ2-5, the CDR3 gives the full variable domain: EPEVTQTPSHQVTQMGQEVILRCVPISNHLYFYWYRQILGQKVEFLVSFYNNEISEKSEIFDDQFSVERPDGSNFTLKIRSTKLEDSAMYFCASSRGQAGETQYFGPGTRLLVL.

This chain connects TRBV5-1 to TRBJ2-5; D unresolved. This CDR3 region has 14 residues. The germline V gene has CDR1 SGHRS and CDR2 YFSETQ. V lost 0 bases and J lost 3, with 9 bases in between. The CDR3 region has the DNA TGCGCCAGCAGCTTGGCCGGGTTAAAAGAGACCCAGTACTTC. It codes for CASSLAGLKETQYF. Variable domain in full (rest from reference TRBV5-1 and TRBJ2-5): KAGVTQTPRYLIKTRGQQVTLSCSPISGHRSVSWYQQTPGQGLQFLFEYFSETQRNKGNFPGRFSGRQFSNSRSEMNVSTLELGDSALYLCASSLAGLKETQYFGPGTRLLVL.

V gene TRBV5-4 combines with J gene TRBJ1-2, with D tentatively TRBD1 (5 bases). V lost 1 base and J 3 bases, leaving 10 bases between the germline ends. The CDR3 runs to 14 residues. Germline CDR1 is SGHNT and CDR2 is YYREEE (reference sequence). The CDR3 DNA sequence: TGTGCCAGCAGCTTGAGGGGCGTCGACTATGGCTACACCTTC. Its translation is CASSLRGVDYGYTF.

CDR3 nucleotide sequence: TGTGCCAGCAGCGTCACCGGGACAGGGACCTACGAGCAGTACTTC. It codes for CASSVTGTGTYEQYF. The V call is TRBV7-8, the J call TRBJ2-7; TRBD1 agrees at 9 bases. Germline loops: CDR1 SGHVS, CDR2 FQNEAQ. V shed 5 bases and J 2 bases; nucleotides not matched to a gene: 7. The CDR3 loop spans 15 amino acids.